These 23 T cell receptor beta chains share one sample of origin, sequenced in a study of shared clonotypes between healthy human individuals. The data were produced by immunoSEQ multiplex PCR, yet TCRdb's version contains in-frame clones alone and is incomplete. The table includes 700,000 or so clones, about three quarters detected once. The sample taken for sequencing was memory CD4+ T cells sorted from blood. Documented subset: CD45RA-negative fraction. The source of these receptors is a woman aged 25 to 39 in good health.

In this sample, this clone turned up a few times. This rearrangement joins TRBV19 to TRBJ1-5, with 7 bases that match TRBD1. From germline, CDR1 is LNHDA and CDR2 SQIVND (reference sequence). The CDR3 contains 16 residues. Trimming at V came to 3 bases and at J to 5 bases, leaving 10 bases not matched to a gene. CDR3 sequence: CASSMNRPGGDQPQHF. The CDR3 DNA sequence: TGTGCCAGTAGTATGAATAGGCCAGGGGGGGATCAGCCCCAGCATTTT.

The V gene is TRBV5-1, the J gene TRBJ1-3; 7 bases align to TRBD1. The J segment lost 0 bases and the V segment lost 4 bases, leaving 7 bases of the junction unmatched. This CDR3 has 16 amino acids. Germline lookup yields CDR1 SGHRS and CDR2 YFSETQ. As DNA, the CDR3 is TGCGCCAGCAGCCCACGACAGGGTAGCTCTGGAAACACCATATATTTT. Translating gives CASSPRQGSSGNTIYF.

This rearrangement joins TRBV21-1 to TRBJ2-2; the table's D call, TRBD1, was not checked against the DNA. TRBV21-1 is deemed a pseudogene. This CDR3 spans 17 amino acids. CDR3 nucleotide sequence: TGTGCCAGCAGCAAAGTAAGAGGACAGGGGAGCGCCGGGGAGCTGTTTTTT. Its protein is CASSKVRGQGSAGELFF.

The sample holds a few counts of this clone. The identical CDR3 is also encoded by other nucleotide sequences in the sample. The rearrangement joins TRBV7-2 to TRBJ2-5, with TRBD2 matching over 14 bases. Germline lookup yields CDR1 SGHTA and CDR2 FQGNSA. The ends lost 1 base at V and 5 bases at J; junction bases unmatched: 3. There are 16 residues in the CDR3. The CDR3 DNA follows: TGTGCCAGCAGCTTAGGGGGACTAGCGGGAGTTGAGACCCAGTACTTC. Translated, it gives CASSLGGLAGVETQYF.

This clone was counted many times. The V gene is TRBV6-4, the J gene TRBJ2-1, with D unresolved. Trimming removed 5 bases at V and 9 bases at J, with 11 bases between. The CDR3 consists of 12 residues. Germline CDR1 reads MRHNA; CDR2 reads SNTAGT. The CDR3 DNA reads TGTGCCAGCAGTTTGGAAAGTGGTGAGCAGTTCTTC. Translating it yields CASSLESGEQFF.

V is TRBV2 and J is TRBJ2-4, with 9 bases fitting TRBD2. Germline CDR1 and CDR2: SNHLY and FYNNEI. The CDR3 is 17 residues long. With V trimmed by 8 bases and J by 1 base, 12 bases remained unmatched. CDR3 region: CASQKDNSGSAKNIQYF. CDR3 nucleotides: TGTGCCAGCCAGAAAGATAATAGCGGGAGTGCCAAAAACATTCAGTACTTC.

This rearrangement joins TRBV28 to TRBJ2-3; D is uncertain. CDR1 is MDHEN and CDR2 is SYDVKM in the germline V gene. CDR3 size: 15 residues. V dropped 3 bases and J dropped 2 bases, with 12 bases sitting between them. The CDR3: CASSLLAATTDTQYF. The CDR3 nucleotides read TGTGCCAGCAGTTTGTTGGCGGCCACCACAGATACGCAGTATTTT.

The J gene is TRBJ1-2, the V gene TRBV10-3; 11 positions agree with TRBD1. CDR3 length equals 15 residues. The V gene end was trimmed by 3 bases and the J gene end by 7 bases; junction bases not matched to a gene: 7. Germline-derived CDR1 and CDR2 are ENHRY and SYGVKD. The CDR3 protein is CAISDRTGGASGYTF. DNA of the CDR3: TGTGCCATCAGTGACCGGACAGGGGGCGCGAGTGGCTACACCTTC.

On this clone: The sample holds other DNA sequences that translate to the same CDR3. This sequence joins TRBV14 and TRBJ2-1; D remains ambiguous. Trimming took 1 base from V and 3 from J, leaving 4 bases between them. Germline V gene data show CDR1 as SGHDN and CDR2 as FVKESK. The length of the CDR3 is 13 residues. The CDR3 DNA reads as TGTGCCAGCAGCCAAGTACGCTACAATGAGCAGTTCTTC. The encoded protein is CASSQVRYNEQFF.

The CDR3 loop reads CASSVHSGQEQYF. The DNA of the CDR3 is TGTGCCAGCAGCGTTCACTCGGGGCAGGAGCAGTACTTC. The chain employs TRBV28 and TRBJ2-7; D possibly matches TRBD1 or TRBD2 (5 bases each). The V end was cut by 6 bases, the J end by 7 bases, with 16 bases between. From germline, CDR1 is MDHEN and CDR2 SYDVKM. CDR3 size: 13 residues.

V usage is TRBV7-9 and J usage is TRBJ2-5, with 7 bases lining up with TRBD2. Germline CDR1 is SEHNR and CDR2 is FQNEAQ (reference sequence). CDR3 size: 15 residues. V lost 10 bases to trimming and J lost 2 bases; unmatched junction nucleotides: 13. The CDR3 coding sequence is TGTGCCATAGCTTCCACAGCGGGATTTCAAGAGACCCAGTACTTC. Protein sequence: CAIASTAGFQETQYF.

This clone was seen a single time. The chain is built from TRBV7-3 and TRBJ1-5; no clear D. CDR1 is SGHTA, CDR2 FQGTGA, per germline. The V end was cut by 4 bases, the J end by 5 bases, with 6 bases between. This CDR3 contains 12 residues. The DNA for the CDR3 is TGTGCCAGCAGCTCTATGGATCAGCCCCAGCATTTT. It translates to CASSSMDQPQHF.

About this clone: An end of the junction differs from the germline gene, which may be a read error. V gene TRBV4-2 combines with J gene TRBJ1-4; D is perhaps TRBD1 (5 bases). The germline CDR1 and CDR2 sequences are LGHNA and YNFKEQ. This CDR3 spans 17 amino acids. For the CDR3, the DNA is TGTGCCAGCAGCGAAGAGGGGAGAGGGAGAGTGAACGAAAAACTGTTTTTT. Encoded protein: CASSEEGRGRVNEKLFF.

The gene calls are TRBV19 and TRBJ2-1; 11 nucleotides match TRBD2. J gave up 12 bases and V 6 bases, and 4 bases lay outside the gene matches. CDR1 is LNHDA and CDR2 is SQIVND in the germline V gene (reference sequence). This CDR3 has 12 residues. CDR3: CASSTSGRWQFF. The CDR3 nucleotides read TGTGCCAGTAGCACTAGCGGGAGATGGCAGTTCTTC.

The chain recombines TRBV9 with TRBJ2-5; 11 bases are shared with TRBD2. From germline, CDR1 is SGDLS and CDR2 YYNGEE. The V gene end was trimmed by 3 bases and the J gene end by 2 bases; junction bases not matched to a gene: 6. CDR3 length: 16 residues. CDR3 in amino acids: CASSGPGLAAQETQYF. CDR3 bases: TGTGCCAGCAGCGGCCCGGGACTAGCGGCACAAGAGACCCAGTACTTC.

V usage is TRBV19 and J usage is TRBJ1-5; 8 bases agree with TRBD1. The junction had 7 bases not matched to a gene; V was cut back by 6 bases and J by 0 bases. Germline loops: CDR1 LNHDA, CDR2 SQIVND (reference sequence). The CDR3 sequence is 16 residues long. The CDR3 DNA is TGTGCCAGTAGGGCGGAGACAGGGGTTAGCAATCAGCCCCAGCATTTT. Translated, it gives CASRAETGVSNQPQHF.

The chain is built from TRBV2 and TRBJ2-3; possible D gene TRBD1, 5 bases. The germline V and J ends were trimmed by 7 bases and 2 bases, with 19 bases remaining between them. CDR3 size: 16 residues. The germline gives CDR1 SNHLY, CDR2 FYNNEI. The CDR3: CASTRSPVGATDTQYF. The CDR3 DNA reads TGTGCCAGCACCAGGAGTCCGGTTGGGGCCACAGATACGCAGTATTTT.

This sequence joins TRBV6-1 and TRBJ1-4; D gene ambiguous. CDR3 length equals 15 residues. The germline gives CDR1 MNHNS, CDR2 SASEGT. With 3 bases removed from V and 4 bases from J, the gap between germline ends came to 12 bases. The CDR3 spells CASSDSGVLNEKLFF. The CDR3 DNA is TGTGCCAGCAGTGATTCTGGGGTTCTTAATGAAAAACTGTTTTTT.

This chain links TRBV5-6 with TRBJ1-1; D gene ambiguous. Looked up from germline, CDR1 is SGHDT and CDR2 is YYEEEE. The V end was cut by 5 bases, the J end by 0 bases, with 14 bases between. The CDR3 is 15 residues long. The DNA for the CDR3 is TGTGCCAGCAGTCGAATTACCGGGATGAACACTGAAGCTTTCTTT. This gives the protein CASSRITGMNTEAFF. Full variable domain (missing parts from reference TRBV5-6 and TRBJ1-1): DAGVTQSPTHLIKTRGQQVTLRCSPKSGHDTVSWYQQALGQGPQFIFQYYEEEERQRGNFPDRFSGHQFPNYSSELNVNALLLGDSALYLCASSRITGMNTEAFFGQGTRLTVV.

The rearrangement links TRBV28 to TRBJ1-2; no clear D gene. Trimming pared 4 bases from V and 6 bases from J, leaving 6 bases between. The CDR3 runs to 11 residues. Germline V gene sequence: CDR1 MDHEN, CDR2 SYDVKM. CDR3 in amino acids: CASSSGDGYTF. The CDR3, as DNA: TGTGCCAGCAGTTCCGGGGATGGCTACACCTTC.

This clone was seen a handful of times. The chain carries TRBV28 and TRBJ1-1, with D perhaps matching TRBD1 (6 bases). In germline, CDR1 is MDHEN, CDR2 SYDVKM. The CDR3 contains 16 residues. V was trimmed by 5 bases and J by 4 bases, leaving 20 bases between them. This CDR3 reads CASSPLGGLDITEAFF. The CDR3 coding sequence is TGTGCCAGCAGTCCTCTTGGGGGGCTGGATATCACTGAAGCTTTCTTT.

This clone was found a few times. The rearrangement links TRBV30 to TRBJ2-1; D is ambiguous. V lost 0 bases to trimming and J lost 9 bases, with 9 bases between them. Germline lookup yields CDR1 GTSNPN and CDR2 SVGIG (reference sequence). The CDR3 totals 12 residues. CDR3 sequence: CAWSVLTSEQFF. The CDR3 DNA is TGTGCCTGGAGTGTACTTACCAGTGAGCAGTTCTTC.

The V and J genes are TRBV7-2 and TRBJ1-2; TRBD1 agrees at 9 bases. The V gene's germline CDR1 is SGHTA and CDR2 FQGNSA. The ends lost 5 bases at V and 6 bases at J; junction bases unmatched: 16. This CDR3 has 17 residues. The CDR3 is CASSPMTGGRRTDGYTF. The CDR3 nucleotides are TGTGCCAGCAGCCCGATGACAGGGGGGAGGCGGACGGATGGCTACACCTTC.